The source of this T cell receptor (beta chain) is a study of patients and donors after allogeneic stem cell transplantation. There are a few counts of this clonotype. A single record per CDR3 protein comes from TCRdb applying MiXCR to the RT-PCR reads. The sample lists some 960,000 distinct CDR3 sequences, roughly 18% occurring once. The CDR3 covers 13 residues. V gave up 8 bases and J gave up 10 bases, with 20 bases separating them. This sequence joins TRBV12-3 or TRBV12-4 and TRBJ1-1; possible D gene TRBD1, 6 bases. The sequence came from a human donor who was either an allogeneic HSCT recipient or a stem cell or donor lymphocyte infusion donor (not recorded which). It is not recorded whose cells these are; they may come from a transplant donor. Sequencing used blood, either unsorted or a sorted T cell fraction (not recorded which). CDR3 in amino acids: CASSPRRGIRAFF. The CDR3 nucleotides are TGTGCCAGCTCGCCACGTAGGGGGATCAGAGCTTTCTTT.